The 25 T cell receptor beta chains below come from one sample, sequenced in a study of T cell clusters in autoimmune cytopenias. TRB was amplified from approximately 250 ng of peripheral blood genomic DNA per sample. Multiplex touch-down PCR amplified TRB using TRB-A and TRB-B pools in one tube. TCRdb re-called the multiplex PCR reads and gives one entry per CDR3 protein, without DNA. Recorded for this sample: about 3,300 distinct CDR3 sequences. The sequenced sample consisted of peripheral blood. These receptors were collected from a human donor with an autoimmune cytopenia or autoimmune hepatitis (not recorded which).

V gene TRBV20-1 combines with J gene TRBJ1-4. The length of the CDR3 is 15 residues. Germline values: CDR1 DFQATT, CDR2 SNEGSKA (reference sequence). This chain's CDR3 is CSARQVGRPNEKLFF.

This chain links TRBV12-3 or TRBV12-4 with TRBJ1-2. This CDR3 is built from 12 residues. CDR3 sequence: CASSREGYGYTF.

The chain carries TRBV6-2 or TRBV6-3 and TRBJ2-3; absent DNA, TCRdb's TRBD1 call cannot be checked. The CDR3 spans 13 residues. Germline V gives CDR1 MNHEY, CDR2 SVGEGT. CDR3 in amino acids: CASSRGPADTQYF.

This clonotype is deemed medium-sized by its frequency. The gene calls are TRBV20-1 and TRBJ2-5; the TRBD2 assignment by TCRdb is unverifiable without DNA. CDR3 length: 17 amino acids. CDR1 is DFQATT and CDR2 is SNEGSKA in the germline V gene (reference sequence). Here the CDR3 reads CSADGLAVTKIQETQYF.

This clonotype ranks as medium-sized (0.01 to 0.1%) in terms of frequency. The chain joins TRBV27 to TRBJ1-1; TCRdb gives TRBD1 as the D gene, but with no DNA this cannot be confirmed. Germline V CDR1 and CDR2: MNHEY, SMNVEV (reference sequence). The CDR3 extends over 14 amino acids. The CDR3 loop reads CASTERGHLAEAFF.

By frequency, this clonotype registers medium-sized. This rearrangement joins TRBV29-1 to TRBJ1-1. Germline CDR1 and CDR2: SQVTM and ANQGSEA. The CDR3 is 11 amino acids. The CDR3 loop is CSVALDTEAFF.

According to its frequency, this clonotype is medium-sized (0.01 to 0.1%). The CDR3 sequence: CASSHFDNEQFF. This rearrangement joins TRBV12-3 or TRBV12-4 to TRBJ2-1. This CDR3 region has 12 residues.

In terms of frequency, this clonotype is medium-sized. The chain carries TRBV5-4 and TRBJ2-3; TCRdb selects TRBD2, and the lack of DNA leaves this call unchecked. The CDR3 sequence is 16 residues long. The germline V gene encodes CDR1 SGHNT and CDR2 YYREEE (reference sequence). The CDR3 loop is CASSLAPSGRADTQYF.

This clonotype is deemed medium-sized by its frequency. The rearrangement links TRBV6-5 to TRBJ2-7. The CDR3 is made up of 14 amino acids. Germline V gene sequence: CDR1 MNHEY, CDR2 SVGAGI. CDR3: CASSYFADSYEQYF.

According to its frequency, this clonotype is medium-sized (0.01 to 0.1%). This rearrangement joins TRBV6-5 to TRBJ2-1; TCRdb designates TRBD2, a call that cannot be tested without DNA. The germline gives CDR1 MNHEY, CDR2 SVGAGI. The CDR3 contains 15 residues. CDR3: CASSYGTISYNEQFF.

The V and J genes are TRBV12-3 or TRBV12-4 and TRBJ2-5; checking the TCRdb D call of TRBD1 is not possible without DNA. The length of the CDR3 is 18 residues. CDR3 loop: CASSFHGVGQGYRGTQYF.

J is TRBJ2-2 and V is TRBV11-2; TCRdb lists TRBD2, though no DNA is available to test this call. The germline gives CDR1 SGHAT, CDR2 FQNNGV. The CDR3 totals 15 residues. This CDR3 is CASSLEPSSTGELFF.

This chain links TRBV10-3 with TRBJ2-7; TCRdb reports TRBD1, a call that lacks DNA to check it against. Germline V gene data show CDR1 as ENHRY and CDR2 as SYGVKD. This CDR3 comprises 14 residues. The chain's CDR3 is CAISVGTSTYEQYF.

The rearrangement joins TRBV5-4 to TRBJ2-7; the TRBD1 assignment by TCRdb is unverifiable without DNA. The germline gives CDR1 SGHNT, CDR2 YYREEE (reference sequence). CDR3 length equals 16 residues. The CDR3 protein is CASSYPIDRPSYEQYF.

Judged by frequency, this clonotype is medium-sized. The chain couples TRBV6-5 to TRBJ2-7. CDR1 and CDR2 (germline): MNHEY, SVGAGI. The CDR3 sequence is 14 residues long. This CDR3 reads CASSRRTGLYEQYF.

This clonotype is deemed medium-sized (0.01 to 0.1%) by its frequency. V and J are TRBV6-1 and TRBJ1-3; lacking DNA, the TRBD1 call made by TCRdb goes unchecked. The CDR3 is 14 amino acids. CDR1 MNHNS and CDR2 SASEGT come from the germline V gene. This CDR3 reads CATQPRDTGNTIYF.

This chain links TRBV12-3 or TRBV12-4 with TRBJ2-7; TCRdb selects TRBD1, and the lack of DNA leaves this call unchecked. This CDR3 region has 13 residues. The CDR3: CASSDRGLHEQYF.

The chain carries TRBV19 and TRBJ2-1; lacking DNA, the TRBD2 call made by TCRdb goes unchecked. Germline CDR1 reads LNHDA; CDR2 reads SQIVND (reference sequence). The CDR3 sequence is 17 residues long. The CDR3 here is CASSIWIGLAGDNEQFF. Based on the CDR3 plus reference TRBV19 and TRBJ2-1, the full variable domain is DGGITQSPKYLFRKEGQNVTLSCEQNLNHDAMYWYRQDPGQGLRLIYYSQIVNDFQKGDIAEGYSVSREKKESFPLTVTSAQKNPTAFYLCASSIWIGLAGDNEQFFGPGTRLTVL.

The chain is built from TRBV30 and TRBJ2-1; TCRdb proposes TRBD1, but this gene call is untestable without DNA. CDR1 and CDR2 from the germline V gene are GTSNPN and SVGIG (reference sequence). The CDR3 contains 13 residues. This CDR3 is CAWSVWQGFEQFF.

CDR3: CASSAPRGGASGASYEQYF. The chain joins TRBV6-2 or TRBV6-3 to TRBJ2-7; TCRdb selects TRBD2, and the lack of DNA leaves this call unchecked. The CDR3 has 19 residues. Germline assignment: CDR1 MNHEY and CDR2 SVGEGT.

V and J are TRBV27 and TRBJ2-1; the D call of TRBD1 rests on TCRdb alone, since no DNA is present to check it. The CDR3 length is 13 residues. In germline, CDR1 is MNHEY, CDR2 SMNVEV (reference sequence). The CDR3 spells CASSARGLNEQFF.

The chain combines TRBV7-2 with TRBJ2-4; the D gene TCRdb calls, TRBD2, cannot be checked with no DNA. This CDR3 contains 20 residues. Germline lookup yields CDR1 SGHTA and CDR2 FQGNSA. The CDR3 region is CASSSTLTSGGASAKNIQYF. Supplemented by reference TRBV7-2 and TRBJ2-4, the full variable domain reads GAGVSQSPSNKVTEKGKDVELRCDPISGHTALYWYRQSLGQGLEFLIYFQGNSAPDKSGLPSDRFSAERTGGSVSTLTIQRTQQEDSAVYLCASSSTLTSGGASAKNIQYFGAGTRLSVL.

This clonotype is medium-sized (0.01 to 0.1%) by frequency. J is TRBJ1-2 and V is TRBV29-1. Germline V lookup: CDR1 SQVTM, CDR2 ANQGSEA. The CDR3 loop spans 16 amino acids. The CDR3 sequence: CSVEDRIGEGPYGYTF.

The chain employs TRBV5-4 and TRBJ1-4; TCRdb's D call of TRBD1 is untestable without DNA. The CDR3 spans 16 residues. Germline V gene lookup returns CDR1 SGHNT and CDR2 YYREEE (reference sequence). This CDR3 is CASSYSMGQVNEKLFF.

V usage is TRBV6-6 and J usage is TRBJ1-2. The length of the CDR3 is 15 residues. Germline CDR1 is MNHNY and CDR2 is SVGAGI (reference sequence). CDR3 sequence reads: CASSYGGVTNYGYTF.